This is a list of T cell receptor beta chains from one sample in a study of control samples from healthy donors and cancer patients. Sequencing was performed with immunoSEQ multiplex PCR; in TCRdb, only in-frame clones are kept and a portion is missing. The sample consists of around 170,000 clones, more than 80% of them appearing once. Sequencing used blood. The receptor set was obtained from a man younger than 40 in good health. CDR3s leave out the opening cysteine and the closing phenylalanine or tryptophan. D genes are given only for firm matches.

j_gene,v_gene,d_gene,CDR3aa
TRBJ1-4,TRBV19,TRBD1,ASNRGKTNEKLF
TRBJ1-4,TRBV7-9,.,ASSPGGAGGTNEKLF
TRBJ1-1,TRBV29-1,.,SGLPWGTEAF
TRBJ2-3,TRBV7-2,.,ASSGTSRNTQY
TRBJ2-5,TRBV5-1,.,ASSFGRAEETQY
TRBJ1-6,TRBV5-6,.,ASSLGLIPTSSPLH
TRBJ1-2,TRBV10-3,TRBD1,AITDRGANYGYT
TRBJ2-1,TRBV7-2,.,ASSLEGPHNEQF
TRBJ1-1,TRBV27,.,ASSHRGNTEAF
TRBJ2-2,TRBV12-3/TRBV12-4,TRBD1,ASRGGGTGELF
TRBJ2-7,TRBV6-5,.,ASSGSSYEQY
TRBJ2-7,TRBV2,.,ASKGAAYEQY
TRBJ1-2,TRBV30,.,AWTRGQLGFYGYT
TRBJ2-7,TRBV25-1,.,ASTTSGGDEQY
TRBJ1-2,TRBV6-4,.,ASSDPGAGGYT
TRBJ2-3,TRBV5-6,.,ASSLPGTDTQY
TRBJ2-5,TRBV5-1,.,ASSLGPGSEETQY
TRBJ2-1,TRBV11-2,TRBD2,ASSLDGAGGASYNEQF
TRBJ2-5,TRBV21-1,.,ASSPGGTEETQY
TRBJ1-1,TRBV27,.,ASSSTVLNTEAF
TRBJ2-7,TRBV9,TRBD1,ASARQGGYEQY
TRBJ1-2,TRBV5-1,TRBD1,ASSPGTGGWGYT
TRBJ2-5,TRBV5-8,.,ASSLALDSQETQY
TRBJ2-3,TRBV4-3,TRBD1,ASSQDRVSTDTQY
TRBJ2-5,TRBV14,TRBD2,ASSQDKGLAGRGTQY
TRBJ1-5,TRBV2,.,ASSSTAYNQPQH
TRBJ2-3,TRBV24-1,.,ATSDSGTLRAQY
TRBJ2-1,TRBV9,TRBD1,ASSVGGTGAYNEQF
TRBJ2-4,TRBV4-3,TRBD2,ASSQDTLAGGPTKNIQY
TRBJ1-3,TRBV18,.,ASSPTDGNTIY
TRBJ2-2,TRBV9,.,ASSPSPDQNTGELF
TRBJ1-1,TRBV5-1,TRBD1,ASSLRTGANTEAF
TRBJ2-1,TRBV30,.,AWSRDGGGDEQF
TRBJ2-1,TRBV7-4,.,ATGGIFNEQF
TRBJ2-7,TRBV5-5,TRBD1,ASSLPGTGVYEQY
TRBJ1-6,TRBV6-2/TRBV6-3,TRBD1,ASSSRQGAITNSPLH
TRBJ1-1,TRBV27,TRBD1,ASSSYRDRGANTEAF
TRBJ1-5,TRBV6-5,.,ASSTRFGTNQPQH
TRBJ2-1,TRBV28,.,ASSPSGTYNEQF
TRBJ1-3,TRBV5-1,TRBD1,ASSLGDRERNTIY
TRBJ2-7,TRBV2,.,ASREAGTGSHEQY
TRBJ1-1,TRBV6-5,.,AGLGPTITEAF
TRBJ1-5,TRBV19,.,ASSIDLRGRGNQPQH
TRBJ2-3,TRBV10-3,.,AISAGGSTDTQY
TRBJ1-5,TRBV6-6,TRBD1,ASSYSQGVRQPQH
TRBJ2-1,TRBV9,TRBD2,ASSTGTSGYNEQF
TRBJ1-4,TRBV2,TRBD1,ASKGGRDEKLF
TRBJ2-3,TRBV2,TRBD1,ASGQVSTDTQY
TRBJ1-3,TRBV10-1,.,ASSTEYASGNTIY
TRBJ1-5,TRBV30,TRBD1,AWSLGDRAGQPQH
TRBJ2-5,TRBV12-5,TRBD1,ASGLVLDGQGFAETQY
TRBJ2-1,TRBV19,TRBD2,ASTSLGGNYNEQF
TRBJ1-6,TRBV28,TRBD1,ASSGGTGGGSPLH
TRBJ2-1,TRBV5-1,TRBD1,ASSLSPGQGAVNEQF
TRBJ1-2,TRBV11-2,.,ASSLGGDYGYT